This T cell receptor (beta chain) was sequenced for a study of metastatic and nonmetastatic thyroid tumors. Study summary: Samples came from malignant and benign thyroid patients, and repertoires were compared across blood and tumor or nodule tissue. General study results and limits: Significantly greater TCR beta diversity was reportedly found in malignant thyroid tumors than in benign nodules (in blood and tumor).

The authors' processing: Across clinicopathological groups, CDR3 differences served as the basis for building a distant-metastasis classifier for papillary thyroid cancer. TCRdb re-called clones via MiXCR from the PCR reads. TCRdb's processing, not the authors', yielded these V and J calls. Of about 59,000 clones in the sample, 15% to 20% were seen once. Turning to this clone: Its antigen remains unknown.

The V gene lost 0 bases and the J gene lost 1 base, with 13 bases spanning the gap. CDR3 size: 16 residues. The germline gives CDR1 DFQATT, CDR2 SNEGSKA (reference sequence). Thyroid surgery took place with no prior treatment in any patient. The genes are TRBV20-1 and TRBJ2-1; TRBD1 or TRBD2 may be the D gene (5 bases each). Sequencing used blood. The sequence came from a male donor with papillary thyroid cancer or a benign thyroid nodule (not recorded which). Some clones in this sample may be carry-over from other donors' samples. CDR3 nucleotide sequence: TGCAGTGCTAGAGATTTGGGGGTGCCTTCCTACAATGAGCAGTTCTTC. Amino acid sequence: CSARDLGVPSYNEQFF.